The 13 T cell receptor beta chains below come from one sample, sequenced in a study of blood T cell repertoires in COVID-19. Assay: immunoSEQ multiplex PCR; the TCRdb copy retains only in-frame clones and omits some. Found here are about 230,000 clones, 88% of them singletons; the top ten hold about 2.3%. Sequencing input: PBMCs or T cells enriched from blood (not recorded which). The receptors derive from a woman between 35 and 50 years old with acute COVID-19.

In this sample, this clone turned up a few times. V and J are TRBV11-2 and TRBJ1-1; D is uncertain. Trimming took off 2 bases at V and 7 bases at J, with 5 bases between the two ends. The CDR3 length is 11 residues. CDR1 is SGHAT, CDR2 FQNNGV, per germline. CDR3 DNA sequence: TGTGCCAGCAGCTTACAGTATGAAGCTTTCTTT. The encoded protein is CASSLQYEAFF.

The gene calls are TRBV14 and TRBJ2-4; the match to TRBD2 covers 10 bases. CDR1 is SGHDN and CDR2 is FVKESK in the germline V gene. With V trimmed by 0 bases and J by 8 bases, 13 bases remained unmatched. This CDR3 has 18 amino acids. CDR3 sequence (DNA): TGTGCCAGCAGCCAAGATCGGATGTTTGCTAGCGGGAGAGACATTCAGTACTTC. It is translated as CASSQDRMFASGRDIQYF.

The CDR3 region has the DNA TGTGCCTGGAGTCGGCCCGGGGGCTCTGGGGCCAACGTCCTGACTTTC. This codes for CAWSRPGGSGANVLTF. The V call is TRBV30, the J call TRBJ2-6; possibly TRBD2 for D (6 bases). CDR1 is GTSNPN and CDR2 is SVGIG in the germline V gene (reference sequence). Trimming took off 2 bases at V and 0 bases at J, with 11 bases between the two ends. The CDR3 has 16 amino acids.

The chain uses TRBV29-1 and TRBJ2-3; possibly TRBD2 for D (5 bases). The V gene lost 7 bases and the J gene lost 3 bases, with 17 bases spanning the gap. The CDR3 has 14 residues. Looked up from germline, CDR1 is SQVTM and CDR2 is ANQGSEA. CDR3 region: CSANTGGKTDTQYF. CDR3 DNA sequence: TGCAGCGCTAACACCGGAGGAAAGACAGATACGCAGTATTTT.

This chain joins TRBV29-1 and TRBJ1-6; 9 bases are a match to TRBD1. This CDR3 comprises 13 residues. V dropped 7 bases and J dropped 7; count of bases not matched to a gene: 5. Germline V CDR1 and CDR2: SQVTM, ANQGSEA. CDR3 amino acids: CSAVTGGNSPLHF. The CDR3 nucleotides read TGCAGCGCCGTAACAGGGGGCAATTCACCCCTCCACTTT.

The chain recombines TRBV18 with TRBJ2-1, with 11 nucleotides matching TRBD1. Germline CDR1 reads KGHSH; CDR2 reads LQKENI. With 4 bases clipped from V and 8 bases from J, the junction kept 4 bases outside the gene matches. This CDR3 is 14 amino acids long. CDR3 DNA: TGTGCCAGCTCACAAGGGACAGGGGGTGATGAGCAGTTCTTC. This gives the protein CASSQGTGGDEQFF.

The rearrangement links TRBV5-1 to TRBJ2-2; 7 bases line up with TRBD1. V dropped 0 bases and J dropped 5; count of bases not matched to a gene: 1. This CDR3 has 14 residues. Germline CDR1 reads SGHRS; CDR2 reads YFSETQ. CDR3 in DNA: TGCGCCAGCAGCTTGGAGACAGGGACCGGGGAGCTGTTTTTT. Translation gives CASSLETGTGELFF.

V and J are TRBV7-9 and TRBJ1-1; D is undetermined. Germline CDR1 reads SEHNR; CDR2 reads FQNEAQ (reference sequence). Trimming pared 5 bases from V and 3 bases from J, leaving 7 bases between. The CDR3 loop spans 12 amino acids. The CDR3 coding sequence is TGTGCCAGCAGCCAATCGGACACTGAAGCTTTCTTT. Protein product: CASSQSDTEAFF.

This clone was seen once. The V call is TRBV6-4, the J call TRBJ2-1; 9 bases are a match to TRBD2. This CDR3 comprises 15 residues. CDR1 is MRHNA, CDR2 SNTAGT, per germline. After removal of 6 bases from V and 3 bases from J, the junction contained 6 bases not matched to a gene. In DNA, the CDR3 is TGTGCCAGCAGCAGTAGCGGGGGAAACTACAATGAGCAGTTCTTC. It specifies CASSSSGGNYNEQFF.

The CDR3 loop is CASSSSGQETQYF. CDR3 DNA: TGTGCCAGCAGTTCTAGCGGCCAAGAGACCCAGTACTTC. The chain joins TRBV6-5 to TRBJ2-5, with 7 bases identical to TRBD2. The CDR3 is made up of 13 amino acids. Per germline, CDR1 MNHEY and CDR2 SVGAGI. The trim removed 4 bases at V and 1 base at J, leaving 0 bases unmatched.

V and J are TRBV19 and TRBJ2-3; weak D call: TRBD2 (7 bases). Trimming cost V 6 bases and J 4 bases, with 20 bases left between them. CDR3 length: 16 residues. Germline CDR1 LNHDA, CDR2 SQIVND (reference sequence). The CDR3: CASRFGKGGVADTQYF. CDR3 bases: TGTGCCAGTAGATTTGGGAAAGGGGGGGTTGCAGATACGCAGTATTTT.

The chain joins TRBV7-2 to TRBJ2-3; 7 positions agree with TRBD2. Germline V CDR1 and CDR2: SGHTA, FQGNSA. This CDR3 contains 15 residues. The ends lost 3 bases at V and 2 bases at J; junction bases unmatched: 5. The CDR3 coding sequence is TGTGCCAGCAGCTTGGCTAGCGGCCCCACAGATACGCAGTATTTT. This encodes CASSLASGPTDTQYF.

The genes are TRBV3-1 (or the pseudogene TRBV3-2) and TRBJ1-1, with TRBD1 identical over 12 bases. Germline CDR1 and CDR2: LGHDT and YNNKEL (reference sequence). Trimming removed 3 bases from V and 5 bases from J; junction bases left unmatched: 7. This CDR3 has 16 amino acids. DNA of the CDR3: TGTGCCAGCAGCCATTCGGGACAGGGGGCGAGGACTGAAGCTTTCTTT. Translated: CASSHSGQGARTEAFF.